This TCR beta chain is from a study of technical replicates of blood from a handful of donors. Libraries were prepared by immunoSEQ multiplex PCR; TCRdb keeps only in-frame clonotypes and omits some of them. The sample includes tens of thousands of clones, approximately 96% of them seen just once. The CDR3 spans 18 residues. Germline lookup yields CDR1 MDHEN and CDR2 SYDVKM. V was clipped by 5 bases and J by 0 bases; unmatched bases: 13. The specimen sequenced was T cells isolated from PBMCs. The rearrangement uses TRBV28 and TRBJ2-7; 10 positions agree with TRBD1. The TCR comes from a human donor in good health. The CDR3 DNA reads TGTGCCAGCAGTCTCTTTGGGACAGGGGCCCTTCGCTCCTACGAGCAGTACTTC. Translated, it gives CASSLFGTGALRSYEQYF.